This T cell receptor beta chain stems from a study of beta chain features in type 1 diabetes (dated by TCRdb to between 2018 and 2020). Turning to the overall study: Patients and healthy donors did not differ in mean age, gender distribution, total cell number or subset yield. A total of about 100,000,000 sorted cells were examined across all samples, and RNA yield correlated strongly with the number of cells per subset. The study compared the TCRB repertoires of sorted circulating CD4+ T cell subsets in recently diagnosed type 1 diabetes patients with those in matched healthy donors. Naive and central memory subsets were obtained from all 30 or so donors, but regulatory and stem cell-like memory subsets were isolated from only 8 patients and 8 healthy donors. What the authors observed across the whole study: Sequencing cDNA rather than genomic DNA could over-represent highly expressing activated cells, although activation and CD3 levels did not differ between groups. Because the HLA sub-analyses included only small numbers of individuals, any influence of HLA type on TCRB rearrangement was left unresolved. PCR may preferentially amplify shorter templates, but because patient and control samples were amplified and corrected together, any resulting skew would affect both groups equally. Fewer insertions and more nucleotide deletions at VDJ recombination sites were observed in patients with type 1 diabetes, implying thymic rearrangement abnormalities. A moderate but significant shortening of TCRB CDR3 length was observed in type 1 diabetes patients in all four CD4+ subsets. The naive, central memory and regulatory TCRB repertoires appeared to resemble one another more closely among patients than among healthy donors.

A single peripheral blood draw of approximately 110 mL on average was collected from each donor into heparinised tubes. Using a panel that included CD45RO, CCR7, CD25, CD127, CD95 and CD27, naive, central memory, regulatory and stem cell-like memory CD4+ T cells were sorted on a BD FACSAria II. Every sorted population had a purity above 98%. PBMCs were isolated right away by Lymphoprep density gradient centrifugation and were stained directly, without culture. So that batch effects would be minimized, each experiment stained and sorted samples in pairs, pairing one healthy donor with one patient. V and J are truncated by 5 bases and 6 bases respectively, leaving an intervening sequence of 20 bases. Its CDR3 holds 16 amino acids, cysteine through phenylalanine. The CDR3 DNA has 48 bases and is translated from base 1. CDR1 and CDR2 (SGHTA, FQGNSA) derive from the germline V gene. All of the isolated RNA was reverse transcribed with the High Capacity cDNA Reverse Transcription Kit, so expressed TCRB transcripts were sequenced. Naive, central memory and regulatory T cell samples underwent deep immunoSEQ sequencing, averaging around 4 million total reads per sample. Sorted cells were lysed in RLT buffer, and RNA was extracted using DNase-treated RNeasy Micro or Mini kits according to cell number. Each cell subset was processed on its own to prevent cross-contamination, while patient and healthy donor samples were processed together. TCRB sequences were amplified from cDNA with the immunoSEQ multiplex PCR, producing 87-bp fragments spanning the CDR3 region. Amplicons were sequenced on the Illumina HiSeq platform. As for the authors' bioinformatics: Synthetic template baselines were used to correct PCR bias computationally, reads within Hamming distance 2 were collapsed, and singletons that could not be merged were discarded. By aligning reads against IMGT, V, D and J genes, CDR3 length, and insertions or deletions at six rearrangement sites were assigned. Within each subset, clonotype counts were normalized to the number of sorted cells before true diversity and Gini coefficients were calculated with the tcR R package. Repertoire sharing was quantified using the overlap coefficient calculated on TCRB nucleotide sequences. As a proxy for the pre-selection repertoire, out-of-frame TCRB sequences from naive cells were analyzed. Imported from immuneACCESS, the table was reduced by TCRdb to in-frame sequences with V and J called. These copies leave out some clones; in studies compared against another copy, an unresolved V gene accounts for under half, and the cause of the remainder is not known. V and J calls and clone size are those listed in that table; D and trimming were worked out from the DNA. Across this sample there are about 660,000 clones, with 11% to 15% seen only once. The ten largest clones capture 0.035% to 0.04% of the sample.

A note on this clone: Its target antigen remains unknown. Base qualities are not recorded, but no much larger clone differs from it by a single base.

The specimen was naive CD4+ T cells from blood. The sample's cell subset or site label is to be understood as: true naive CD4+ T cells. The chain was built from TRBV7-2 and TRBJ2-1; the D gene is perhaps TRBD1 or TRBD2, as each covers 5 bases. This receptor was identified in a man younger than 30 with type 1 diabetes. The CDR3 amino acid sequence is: CASSPTRRGQGNEQFF. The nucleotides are TGTGCCAGCAGCCCAACCCGTCGGGGTCAGGGCAATGAGCAGTTCTTC.